Listed here are 9 T cell receptor beta chains from one sample, sequenced in a study of graft-versus-host responses after intestinal transplantation. The table came from immunoSEQ multiplex PCR; TCRdb's copy has only in-frame clones and leaves some out. The sample yields tens of thousands of clones, roughly 91% seen once. These receptors have no identified antigens. Specimen: unstimulated CD8+ T cells sorted from spleen or lymph node cells, collected before intestinal transplant. These receptors all come from a human donor who received an intestinal transplant.

As for this clone: This CDR3 is also generated by other DNA sequences in the sample. The chain links TRBV6-5 to TRBJ1-1; maybe TRBD1 (5 bases). The CDR3 length is 14 residues. CDR1 MNHEY and CDR2 SVGAGI come from the germline V gene. Deletions cut 4 bases from V and 4 bases from J, with 13 bases between. CDR3 nucleotide sequence: TGTGCCAGCAGTTGGGACTCCCTGGGCACTGAAGCTTTCTTT. Residues: CASSWDSLGTEAFF.

In nucleotides, the CDR3 is TGTGCCAGCACCGCTGGACAGGGCACCCGGGCTGAAGCTTTCTTT. Protein: CASTAGQGTRAEAFF. The V and J genes are TRBV7-6 and TRBJ1-1; 8 nucleotides align to TRBD1. The CDR3 is 15 amino acids. Germline-derived CDR1 and CDR2 are SGHVS and FNYEAQ. The ends lost 7 bases at V and 6 bases at J; junction bases unmatched: 13.

The rearrangement joins TRBV5-1 to TRBJ2-3, with 8 bases that match TRBD2. This CDR3 region has 16 residues. Per the germline V gene, CDR1 is SGHRS and CDR2 is YFSETQ. V was clipped by 2 bases and J by 2 bases; unmatched bases: 7. The CDR3 region is CASSFFSREVTDTQYF. CDR3 coding DNA: TGCGCCAGCAGCTTTTTCTCGCGGGAGGTCACAGATACGCAGTATTTT.

The rearrangement uses TRBV7-9 and TRBJ2-3; D might be TRBD2 (5 bases). Trimming shortened V by 4 bases and J by 0 bases, and 17 bases separated the two germline ends. The CDR3 extends over 17 amino acids. Germline CDR1 reads SEHNR; CDR2 reads FQNEAQ (reference sequence). CDR3 protein: CASSSLSSGGSTDTQYF. The CDR3 DNA is TGTGCCAGCAGCTCACTATCTAGTGGCGGGAGCACAGATACGCAGTATTTT.

The chain employs TRBV7-9 and TRBJ2-1, with 7 positions matching TRBD1. The CDR3 loop spans 12 amino acids. V trimming: 6 bases; J trimming: 7 bases; junction bases outside the gene matches: 3. The germline V gene has CDR1 SEHNR and CDR2 FQNEAQ (reference sequence). This chain's CDR3 is CASRKTGNEQFF. CDR3 DNA sequence: TGTGCCAGCAGAAAGACAGGGAATGAGCAGTTCTTC.

The count of this clone is one. The V call is TRBV6-1, the J call TRBJ1-1; 8 positions agree with TRBD1. The CDR3 runs 15 residues. Germline values: CDR1 MNHNS, CDR2 SASEGT. The V segment lost 6 bases and the J segment 1 base; nucleotides outside the gene matches: 7. This chain's CDR3 is CASRITGTGNTEAFF. The CDR3 DNA reads TGTGCCAGCAGGATAACCGGGACAGGGAACACTGAAGCTTTCTTT.

This clone has only one observation. The chain employs TRBV5-4 and TRBJ2-7, with TRBD1 identical over 7 bases. From germline, CDR1 is SGHNT and CDR2 YYREEE (reference sequence). V trimming: 4 bases; J trimming: 2 bases; junction bases outside the gene matches: 3. The CDR3 consists of 13 residues. The CDR3 nucleotides read TGTGCCAGCAGCCGAGACAGGGCCTACGAGCAGTACTTC. The encoded protein is CASSRDRAYEQYF.

The CDR3 DNA reads TGTGCCAGCACTAGCCCCCCAGATACGCAGTATTTT. This codes for CASTSPPDTQYF. V gene TRBV27 combines with J gene TRBJ2-3; TRBD2 might be the D (5 bases). The V gene lost 7 bases and the J gene lost 4 bases, with 9 bases spanning the gap. Looked up from germline, CDR1 is MNHEY and CDR2 is SMNVEV (reference sequence). CDR3 length equals 12 residues.

This chain joins TRBV5-1 and TRBJ1-1; possible D gene TRBD1, 5 bases. V lost 7 bases and J 5 bases, leaving 18 bases between the germline ends. The germline gives CDR1 SGHRS, CDR2 YFSETQ. The CDR3 covers 14 residues. For the CDR3, the DNA is TGCGCCAGCGGTCCCCAGGGTGGCTTGACTGAAGCTTTCTTT. It translates to CASGPQGGLTEAFF.